Shown below are 17 T cell receptor beta chains from a single sample sequenced in a study of cytomegalovirus exposure and HLA in healthy donors. The PCR contained 60 Vbeta and 13 Jbeta primers. The table came from immunoSEQ multiplex PCR; TCRdb's copy has only in-frame clones and leaves some out. The data contain about 120,000 clones, 81% of them singletons. Sequences were obtained from PBMCs. The receptor set was obtained from a man aged 18-30 years in good health and CMV-seropositive.

In this sample, this clone turned up once. The chain carries TRBV12-5 and TRBJ2-3, with 13 bases matching TRBD2. Unmatched junction bases numbered 9, after V lost 4 bases and J lost 5 bases. Germline V gene lookup returns CDR1 LGHNT and CDR2 FRNRAP. The CDR3 runs to 17 residues. The CDR3 loop reads CASGSRTSGRVLDTQYF. The CDR3 DNA is TGTGCTAGTGGTTCCCGGACTAGCGGGAGAGTGTTAGATACGCAGTATTTT.

The gene calls are TRBV6-1 and TRBJ1-5, with 7 bases identical to TRBD1. Germline V CDR1 and CDR2: MNHNS, SASEGT. CDR3 length: 15 residues. V dropped 8 bases and J dropped 4; count of bases not matched to a gene: 11. The CDR3 bases are TGTGCCAGCGACACGCCGGGACAGTCAAATCAGCCCCAGCATTTT. It specifies CASDTPGQSNQPQHF.

The chain joins TRBV7-9 to TRBJ1-2, with 7 bases fitting TRBD1. The CDR3 is made up of 16 amino acids. V lost 6 bases and J lost 6; bases outside the gene matches: 16. Germline CDR1 and CDR2: SEHNR and FQNEAQ (reference sequence). The CDR3 DNA follows: TGTGCCAGCAGTCGAATGACGATAAACGACAGGGATGGCTACACCTTC. Protein: CASSRMTINDRDGYTF.

V and J are TRBV5-1 and TRBJ1-3; D remains ambiguous. Germline CDR1 reads SGHRS; CDR2 reads YFSETQ. V was shortened by 0 bases and J by 0 bases, with 10 bases between the two germline ends. CDR3 length: 16 amino acids. The CDR3 is CASSLEPGSSGNTIYF. The CDR3 nucleotides read TGCGCCAGCAGCTTGGAGCCAGGCAGCTCTGGAAACACCATATATTTT.

About this clone itself: The junction and the germline gene differ at one end; a read error may be behind it. The gene calls are TRBV11-2 and TRBJ2-7; 7 nucleotides align to TRBD2. This CDR3 is 15 amino acids long. CDR1 is SGHAT and CDR2 is FQNNGV in the germline V gene. As DNA, the CDR3 is TGTGCCAGCTATTCCGGCAGCGGGGCCTTCTACGAGCAGTGCTTC. This codes for CASYSGSGAFYEQCF.

This rearrangement joins TRBV10-2 to TRBJ1-1, with 7 bases that match TRBD1. The CDR3 is 15 residues long. The V and J ends lost 3 bases and 2 bases, in that order; junction bases with no gene match: 6. Germline V gene lookup returns CDR1 WSHSY and CDR2 SAAADI. CDR3 region: CASSDPGTANTEAFF. The CDR3 region has the DNA TGCGCCAGCAGTGACCCCGGGACAGCAAACACTGAAGCTTTCTTT.

Remarks on this clone: A junction boundary mismatches the germline segment, possibly from a read error. CDR3 residues: CSSSPTRTSGRYEQFF. The CDR3 coding sequence is TGTTCCAGCAGCCCCACGCGGACTAGCGGGAGGTATGAGCAGTTCTTC. The rearrangement links TRBV7-9 to TRBJ2-1; 14 bases are shared with TRBD2. The CDR3 contains 16 residues. Per the germline V gene, CDR1 is SEHNR and CDR2 is FQNEAQ (reference sequence).

This sequence joins TRBV19 and TRBJ2-2, with TRBD2 as a possible D gene (6 bases). Trimming shortened V by 8 bases and J by 4 bases, and 17 bases separated the two germline ends. CDR1 is LNHDA, CDR2 SQIVND, per germline (reference sequence). CDR3 length: 15 residues. CDR3 DNA: TGTGCCAGTGGAGGGGCTGGGGGGTCCACCGGGGAGCTGTTTTTT. Protein: CASGGAGGSTGELFF.

The chain combines TRBV19 with TRBJ2-7; D possibly corresponds to TRBD2 (6 bases). V lost 3 bases and J 5 bases, leaving 17 bases between the germline ends. Germline loops: CDR1 LNHDA, CDR2 SQIVND (reference sequence). The CDR3 runs to 15 residues. In DNA form, the CDR3 reads TGTGCCAGTAGTATTAATGGGGGGACCAGTCACGAGCAGTACTTC. Amino acids: CASSINGGTSHEQYF.

J is TRBJ1-1 and V is TRBV6-6; D may be TRBD1 (5 bases). Trimming left V 2 bases short and J 4 bases short, with 8 bases between. The CDR3 has 13 residues. Looked up from germline, CDR1 is MNHNY and CDR2 is SVGAGI (reference sequence). The CDR3 sequence is CASSYQGSTEAFF. As DNA, the CDR3 is TGTGCCAGCAGTTACCAGGGATCCACTGAAGCTTTCTTT.

This chain links TRBV7-8 with TRBJ2-2, with D maybe TRBD2 (6 bases). In germline, CDR1 is SGHVS, CDR2 FQNEAQ. The CDR3 contains 18 residues. V lost 1 base and J lost 6, with 21 bases in between. In nucleotides, the CDR3 is TGTGCCAGCAGCTTAGATTCGGGCGGGGCTTTCTACTCCGGGGAGCTGTTTTTT. Encoded protein: CASSLDSGGAFYSGELFF. Together with reference TRBV7-8 and TRBJ2-2, the CDR3 gives the full variable domain: GAGVSQSPRYKVAKRGQDVALRCDPISGHVSLFWYQQALGQGPEFLTYFQNEAQLDKSGLPSDRFFAERPEGSVSTLKIQRTQQEDSAVYLCASSLDSGGAFYSGELFFGEGSRLTVL.

The chain is built from TRBV2 and TRBJ2-6, with D possibly being TRBD1 (6 bases). The germline CDR1 and CDR2 sequences are SNHLY and FYNNEI. Trimming left V 3 bases short and J 4 bases short, with 10 bases between. This CDR3 comprises 15 residues. The CDR3 loop is CASSDTGLGANVLTF. The CDR3 DNA follows: TGTGCCAGCAGTGATACAGGGTTAGGGGCCAACGTCCTGACTTTC.

This clone has a single count. The chain combines TRBV19 with TRBJ2-3, with no clear D. Germline CDR1 LNHDA, CDR2 SQIVND (reference sequence). V was shortened by 3 bases and J by 6 bases, with 10 bases between the two germline ends. The CDR3 length is 13 residues. The CDR3 nucleotides are TGTGCCAGTAGTATCTTCCCTTATGATACGCAGTATTTT. Encoded protein: CASSIFPYDTQYF.

V gene TRBV29-1 combines with J gene TRBJ2-3, with D maybe TRBD1 (5 bases). The V gene lost 1 base and the J gene lost 1 base, with 18 bases spanning the gap. This CDR3 spans 17 amino acids. Germline V gene sequence: CDR1 SQVTM, CDR2 ANQGSEA. Here the CDR3 DNA reads TGCAGCGTTGAAGCCCTTGGATGGGGCGACCGCACAGATACGCAGTATTTT. Translation: CSVEALGWGDRTDTQYF.

The V and J genes are TRBV10-2 and TRBJ2-1; D possibly corresponds to TRBD2 (6 bases). Germline V CDR1 and CDR2: WSHSY, SAAADI. Between the trimmed V and J ends, which lost 0 bases and 4 bases, there was a span of 10 bases. The CDR3 contains 15 residues. The CDR3 bases are TGCGCCAGCAGTGAGTCGGCTAGCGCTTACAATGAGCAGTTCTTC. It codes for CASSESASAYNEQFF.

This clone came up a few times. This chain uses TRBV29-1 with TRBJ1-5; D possibly corresponds to TRBD1 (5 bases). Germline assignment: CDR1 SQVTM and CDR2 ANQGSEA. The CDR3 runs to 13 residues. V was cut by 6 bases and J by 5 bases, with 14 bases left in between. CDR3 bases: TGCAGCGTAGCCCGACAGTGGGATCAGCCCCAGCATTTT. Its protein is CSVARQWDQPQHF.

The rearrangement joins TRBV6-1 to TRBJ1-4; tentative D call: TRBD1 (6 bases). Trimming pared 4 bases from V and 8 bases from J, leaving 17 bases between. Germline loops: CDR1 MNHNS, CDR2 SASEGT. CDR3 length: 15 amino acids. The CDR3 DNA reads TGTGCCAGCAGTGTTTCCGGGACATACGCCGAAAAACTGTTTTTT. Protein sequence: CASSVSGTYAEKLFF.